These T cell receptor beta chains were read from a single sample in a study of blood T cell repertoires in COVID-19. Sequencing was performed with immunoSEQ multiplex PCR; in TCRdb, only in-frame clones are kept and a portion is missing. Of around 380,000 clones listed, approximately 89% were seen once; the top ten hold 1% to 1.5%. Sequenced input: PBMCs or T cells enriched from blood (not recorded which). These receptors all stem from a man aged 30 to 45 who had recovered from COVID-19. Each CDR3 is given with its conserved first and last residue. D genes are given only for firm matches. A clone size is listed for some rows: how often the clone was seen (once, few, many), or a class if it is expanded.

size,D,J,V,DNA,CDR3
once,-,TRBJ1-2,TRBV19,TGTGCCAGTAGTGAAAAGACGGGGAACTATGGCTACACCTTC,CASSEKTGNYGYTF
-,-,TRBJ1-4,TRBV10-3,TGTGCCATCAGTGAGTTGGGCAGGTCTAATGAAAAACTGTTTTTT,CAISELGRSNEKLFF
few,-,TRBJ2-7,TRBV6-2/TRBV6-3,TGTGCCAGCAGCCCCAGGGGCAGGGGCGGGCAGTACTTC,CASSPRGRGGQYF
-,TRBD1,TRBJ1-5,TRBV19,TGTGCCAGTAGATCCCAGGGACAGGTTAGCAATCAGCCCCAGCATTTT,CASRSQGQVSNQPQHF
-,-,TRBJ2-5,TRBV4-1,TGCGCCAGCAGCCAAGATTGGGCGGGGGAGACCCAGTACTTC,CASSQDWAGETQYF
-,-,TRBJ1-6,TRBV6-5,TGTGCCAGCGGAGGGACCGGCACCAGACTTTCACCCCTCCACTTT,CASGGTGTRLSPLHF
-,-,TRBJ2-5,TRBV11-3,TGTGCCAGCAGCCTCCGCTCCGACCCTCAGGGTGGGACCCAGTACTTC,CASSLRSDPQGGTQYF
-,TRBD1,TRBJ1-2,TRBV7-2,TGTGCCAGCAGCCGCGTCTGGGGACAGGGGGCGCTTGGCTACACCTTC,CASSRVWGQGALGYTF
-,-,TRBJ1-2,TRBV5-1,TGCGCCAGCAGCTTGGATCGGGGGTCGAACGGCTACACCTTC,CASSLDRGSNGYTF
-,TRBD1,TRBJ2-2,TRBV3-1/TRBV3-2,TGTGCCAGCAGCCTAAGGACAGGGCAATCAACCGGGGAGCTGTTTTTT,CASSLRTGQSTGELFF
-,-,TRBJ2-7,TRBV6-5,TGTGCCAGCATCTCCCAGGGTGCTGGCGAGCAGTACTTC,CASISQGAGEQYF
-,TRBD2,TRBJ2-7,TRBV27,TGTGCCAGCAGTCCTAGCGGGGGGGGCCTAAACGAGCAGTACTTC,CASSPSGGGLNEQYF
-,-,TRBJ1-1,TRBV5-4,TGTGCCAGCAGCTCCTCGGGTATCGGGAGCGAAGCTTTCTTT,CASSSSGIGSEAFF
-,TRBD2,TRBJ2-1,TRBV18,TGTGCCAGCTCACCACCTAGCGGGGGGGAGTACAATGAGCAGTTCTTC,CASSPPSGGEYNEQFF
-,TRBD1,TRBJ2-7,TRBV30,TGTGCCTGGAGTCTGGGACAGGGGAAATACGAGCAGTACTTC,CAWSLGQGKYEQYF
-,-,TRBJ2-7,TRBV6-5,TGTGCCAGCAGTTACGTTGGGGCCAGCGAGCAGTACTTC,CASSYVGASEQYF
-,-,TRBJ2-7,TRBV7-8,TGTGCCAGCAGCACCCGGGACACCTCCTACGAGCAGTACTTC,CASSTRDTSYEQYF
-,TRBD1,TRBJ2-2,TRBV5-8,TGTGCCAGCAGCTTGGCAGGGGGTTACACCGGGGAGCTGTTTTTT,CASSLAGGYTGELFF
once,TRBD2,TRBJ2-5,TRBV7-2,TGTGCCAGCAGCCCTCATAGGGGCGGGGGAGGGGAGACCCAGTACTTC,CASSPHRGGGGETQYF
-,-,TRBJ1-2,TRBV25-1,TGTGCCAGCAGAATGGCGGGGGGTGGCTACACCTTC,CASRMAGGGYTF
-,TRBD1,TRBJ1-3,TRBV4-3,TGCGCCAGCAGACCCGGGACAGGGACGGGGCCTGGAAACACCATATATTTT,CASRPGTGTGPGNTIYF
-,TRBD1,TRBJ1-5,TRBV7-2,TGTGCCAGCAGCCCAACCGGGACAGAACTAAATCAGCCCCAGCATTTT,CASSPTGTELNQPQHF
-,TRBD1,TRBJ1-2,TRBV29-1,TGCAGCATCACCGGGACAGGCTATGGCTACACCTTC,CSITGTGYGYTF
-,-,TRBJ1-2,TRBV6-5,TGTGCCAGCAGTTACTCATTAGGGGCTAACTATGGCTACACCTTC,CASSYSLGANYGYTF
few,-,TRBJ1-2,TRBV30,TGTGCCTGGAGTCCCAGTAACTATGGCTACACCTTC,CAWSPSNYGYTF
-,TRBD1,TRBJ2-7,TRBV5-4,TGTGCCAGCAGCATCCGGGACAGGGCCTACGAGCAGTACTTC,CASSIRDRAYEQYF
-,TRBD1,TRBJ1-1,TRBV6-1,TGTGCCAGCAGTGGTCGACAGGGAGTGGGGAACACTGAAGCTTTCTTT,CASSGRQGVGNTEAFF
-,TRBD1,TRBJ2-7,TRBV27,TGTGCCAGCAGTTTAGAATTGGGGACAGCCTACGAGCAGTACTTC,CASSLELGTAYEQYF
-,-,TRBJ1-6,TRBV21-1,TGTGCCAGCAGCAAAGACGAGGGGGCACGGAATTCACCCCTCCACTTT,CASSKDEGARNSPLHF
-,TRBD2,TRBJ2-1,TRBV5-5,TGTGCCAGCAGCTTCGGATCTCGGCTAGCGGGGGATGAGCAGTTCTTC,CASSFGSRLAGDEQFF
few,TRBD1,TRBJ2-7,TRBV19,TGTGCCAGTAGTATAGTGGGGACAGCTTACGAGCAGTACTTC,CASSIVGTAYEQYF
few,-,TRBJ1-5,TRBV6-1,TGTGCCAGCAAACAGGCAGAGAATCAGCCCCAGCATTTT,CASKQAENQPQHF
-,TRBD2,TRBJ2-1,TRBV19,TGTGCCAGTAGACCCAGCGGGGTCGGCAATGAGCAGTTCTTC,CASRPSGVGNEQFF
-,TRBD1,TRBJ2-2,TRBV6-5,TGTGCCAGCAGTTACTCGACAGGGCCCGGGGAGCTGTTTTTT,CASSYSTGPGELFF
-,TRBD1,TRBJ1-1,TRBV5-4,TGTGCCAGCAGCTTGAACGGAGGACAGGCTGAAGCTTTCTTT,CASSLNGGQAEAFF
-,TRBD2,TRBJ2-5,TRBV3-1/TRBV3-2,TGTGCCAGCAGCCAAGACCTAGCGGGGTCCCAAGAGACCCAGTACTTC,CASSQDLAGSQETQYF
-,-,TRBJ2-5,TRBV19,TGTGCCAGTAGTCGAGGGTTAAGGTCCAAGGAGGAGACCCAGTACTTC,CASSRGLRSKEETQYF